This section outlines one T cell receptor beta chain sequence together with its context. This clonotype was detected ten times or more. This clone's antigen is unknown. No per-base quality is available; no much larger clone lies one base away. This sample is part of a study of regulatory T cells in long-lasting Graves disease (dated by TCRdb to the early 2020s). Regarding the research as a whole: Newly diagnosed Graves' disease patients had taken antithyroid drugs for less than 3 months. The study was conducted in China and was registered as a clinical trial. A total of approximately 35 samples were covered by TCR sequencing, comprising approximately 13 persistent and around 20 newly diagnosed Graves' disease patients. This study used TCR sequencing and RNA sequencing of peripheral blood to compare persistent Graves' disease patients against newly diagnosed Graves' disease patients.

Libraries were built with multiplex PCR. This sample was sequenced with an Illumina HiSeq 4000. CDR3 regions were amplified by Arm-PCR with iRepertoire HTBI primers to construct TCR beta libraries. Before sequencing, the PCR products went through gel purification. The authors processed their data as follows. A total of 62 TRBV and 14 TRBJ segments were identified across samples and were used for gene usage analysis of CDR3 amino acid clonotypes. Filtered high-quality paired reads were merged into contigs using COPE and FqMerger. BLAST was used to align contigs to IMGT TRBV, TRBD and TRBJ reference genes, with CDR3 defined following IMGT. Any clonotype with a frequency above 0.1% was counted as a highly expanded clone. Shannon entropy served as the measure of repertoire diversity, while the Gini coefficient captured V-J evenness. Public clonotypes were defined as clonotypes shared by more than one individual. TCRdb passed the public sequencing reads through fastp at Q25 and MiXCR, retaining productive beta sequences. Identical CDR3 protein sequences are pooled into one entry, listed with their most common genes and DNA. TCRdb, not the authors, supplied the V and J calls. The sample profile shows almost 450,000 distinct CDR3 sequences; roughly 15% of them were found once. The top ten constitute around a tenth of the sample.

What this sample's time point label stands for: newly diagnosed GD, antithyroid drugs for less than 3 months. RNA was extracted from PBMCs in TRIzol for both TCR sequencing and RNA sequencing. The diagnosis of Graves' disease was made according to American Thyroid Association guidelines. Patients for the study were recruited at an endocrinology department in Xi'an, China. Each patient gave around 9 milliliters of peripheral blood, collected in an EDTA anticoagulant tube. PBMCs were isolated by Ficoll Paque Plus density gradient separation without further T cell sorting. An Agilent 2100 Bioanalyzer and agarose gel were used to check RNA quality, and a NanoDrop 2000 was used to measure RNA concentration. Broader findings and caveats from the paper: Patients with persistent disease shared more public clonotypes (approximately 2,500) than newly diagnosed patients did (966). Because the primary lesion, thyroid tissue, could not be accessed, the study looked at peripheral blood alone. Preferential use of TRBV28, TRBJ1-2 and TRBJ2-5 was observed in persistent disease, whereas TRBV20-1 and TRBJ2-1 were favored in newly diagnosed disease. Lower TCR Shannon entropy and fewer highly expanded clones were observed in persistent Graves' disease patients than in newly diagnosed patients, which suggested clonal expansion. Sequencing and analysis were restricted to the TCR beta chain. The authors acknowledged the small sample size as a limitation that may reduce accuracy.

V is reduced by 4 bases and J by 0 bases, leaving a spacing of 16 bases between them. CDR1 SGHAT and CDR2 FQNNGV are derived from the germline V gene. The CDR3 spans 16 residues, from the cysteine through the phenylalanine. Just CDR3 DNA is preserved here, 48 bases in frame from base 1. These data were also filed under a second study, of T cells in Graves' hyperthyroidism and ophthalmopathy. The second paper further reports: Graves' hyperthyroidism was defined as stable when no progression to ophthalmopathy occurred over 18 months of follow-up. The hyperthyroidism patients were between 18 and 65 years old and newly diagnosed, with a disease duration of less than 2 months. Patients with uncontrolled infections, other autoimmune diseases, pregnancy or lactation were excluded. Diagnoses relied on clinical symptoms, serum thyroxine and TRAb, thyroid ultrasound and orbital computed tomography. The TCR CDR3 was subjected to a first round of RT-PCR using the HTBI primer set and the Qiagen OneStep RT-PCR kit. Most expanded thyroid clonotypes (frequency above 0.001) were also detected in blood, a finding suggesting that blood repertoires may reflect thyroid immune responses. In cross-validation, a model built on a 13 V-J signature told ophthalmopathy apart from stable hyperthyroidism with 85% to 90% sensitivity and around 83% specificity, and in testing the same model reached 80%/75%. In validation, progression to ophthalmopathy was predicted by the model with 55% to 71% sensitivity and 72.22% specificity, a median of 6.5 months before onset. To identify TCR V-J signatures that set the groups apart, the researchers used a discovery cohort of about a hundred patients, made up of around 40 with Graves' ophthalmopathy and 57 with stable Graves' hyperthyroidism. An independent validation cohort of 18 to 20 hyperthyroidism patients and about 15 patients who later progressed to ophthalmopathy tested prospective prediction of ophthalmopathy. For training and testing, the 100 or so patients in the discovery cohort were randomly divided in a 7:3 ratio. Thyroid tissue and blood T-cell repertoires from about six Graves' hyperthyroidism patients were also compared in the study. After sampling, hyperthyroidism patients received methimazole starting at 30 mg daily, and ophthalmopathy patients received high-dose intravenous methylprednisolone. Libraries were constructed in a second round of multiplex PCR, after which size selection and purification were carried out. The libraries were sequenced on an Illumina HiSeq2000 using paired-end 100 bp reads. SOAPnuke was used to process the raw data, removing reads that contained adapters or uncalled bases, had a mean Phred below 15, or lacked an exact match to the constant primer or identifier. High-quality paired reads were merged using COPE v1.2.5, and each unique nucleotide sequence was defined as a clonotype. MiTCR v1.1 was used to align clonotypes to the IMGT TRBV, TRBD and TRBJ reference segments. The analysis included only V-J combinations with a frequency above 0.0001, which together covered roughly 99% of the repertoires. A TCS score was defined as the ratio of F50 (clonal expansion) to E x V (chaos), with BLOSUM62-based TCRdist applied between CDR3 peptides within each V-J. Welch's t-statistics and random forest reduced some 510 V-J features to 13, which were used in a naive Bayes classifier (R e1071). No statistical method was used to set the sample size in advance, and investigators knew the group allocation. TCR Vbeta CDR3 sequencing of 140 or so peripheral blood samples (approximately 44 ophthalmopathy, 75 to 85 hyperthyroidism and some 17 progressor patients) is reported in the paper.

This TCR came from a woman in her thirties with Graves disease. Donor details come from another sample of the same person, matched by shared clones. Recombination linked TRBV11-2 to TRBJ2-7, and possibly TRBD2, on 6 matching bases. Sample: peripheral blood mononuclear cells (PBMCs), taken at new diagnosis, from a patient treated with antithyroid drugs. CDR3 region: CASSSPRGTSSYEQYF. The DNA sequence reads TGTGCCAGCAGCTCCCCCCGGGGGACCAGCTCCTACGAGCAGTACTTC.